This record concerns one T cell receptor (beta chain) sequence. Its specificity is not known. CDR3 length: 13 amino acids. Trimming took off 9 bases at V and 5 bases at J, with 16 bases between the two ends. CDR1 is WSHSY, CDR2 SAAADI, per germline. The entry originates in a study of T cell responses to AZD1222 COVID-19 vaccine. Study observations and caveats: Most donors were white British and more were female, and clonal diversity was possibly underestimated.

Using immunoSEQ multiplex PCR, the repertoire was profiled, and TCRdb retains in-frame clones only, with some absent. The sample has some 130,000 clones, around 90% seen once. The TCR sequence derives from an adult in good health. The sample was peripheral blood, taken on day 0 of AZD1222 vaccination. This chain uses TRBV10-2 with TRBJ1-2; weak D call: TRBD1 (6 bases). The CDR3 sequence: CASSTGLEYGYTF. The CDR3 nucleotides read TGCGCCAGTTCAACAGGGTTAGAATATGGCTACACCTTC.